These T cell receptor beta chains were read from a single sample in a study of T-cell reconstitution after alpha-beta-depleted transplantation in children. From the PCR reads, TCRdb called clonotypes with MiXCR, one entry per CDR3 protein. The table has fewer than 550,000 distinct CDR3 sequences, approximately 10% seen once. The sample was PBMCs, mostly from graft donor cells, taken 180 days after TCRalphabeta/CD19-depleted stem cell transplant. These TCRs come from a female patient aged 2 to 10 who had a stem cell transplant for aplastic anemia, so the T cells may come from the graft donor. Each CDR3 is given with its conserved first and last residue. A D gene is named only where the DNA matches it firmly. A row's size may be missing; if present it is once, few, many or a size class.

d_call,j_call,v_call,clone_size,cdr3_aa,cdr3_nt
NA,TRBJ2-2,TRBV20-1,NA,CSARFPLGGELFF,TGCAGTGCTAGATTCCCTTTGGGGGGGGAGCTGTTTTTT
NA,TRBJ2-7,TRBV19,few,CASSIRLGIVNEQYF,TGTGCCAGTAGTATACGACTAGGGATTGTTAACGAGCAGTACTTC
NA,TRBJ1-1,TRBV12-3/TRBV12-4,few,CASSLSSGSLEAFF,TGTGCCAGCAGTTTATCGTCAGGGAGTCTCGAAGCTTTCTTT
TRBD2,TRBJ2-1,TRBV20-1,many,CSARDRLAGGNEQFF,TGCAGTGCTAGAGATCGACTAGCGGGAGGAAATGAGCAGTTCTTC
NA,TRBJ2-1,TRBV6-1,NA,CASRQGLNNEQFF,TGTGCCAGCAGGCAGGGGTTAAACAATGAGCAGTTCTTC
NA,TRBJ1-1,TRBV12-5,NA,CASGLQGSTEAFF,TGTGCTAGTGGTTTGCAGGGGAGCACTGAAGCTTTCTTT
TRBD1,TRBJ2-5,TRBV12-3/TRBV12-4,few,CASSHRGLGETQYF,TGTGCCAGCAGTCACAGGGGGCTGGGAGAGACCCAGTACTTC
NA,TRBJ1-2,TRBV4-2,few,CASSQVPGKDYGYTF,TGTGCCAGCAGCCAAGTGCCAGGGAAGGACTATGGCTACACCTTC
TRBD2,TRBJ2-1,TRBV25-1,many,CASQLAGRYNEQFF,TGTGCCAGCCAACTAGCGGGAAGATACAATGAGCAGTTCTTC
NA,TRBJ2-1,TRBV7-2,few,CASSNYPGSSEQFF,TGTGCCAGCAGCAACTACCCCGGGAGTAGTGAGCAGTTCTTC
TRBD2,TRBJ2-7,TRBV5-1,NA,CASSWSFSGSYEQYF,TGCGCCAGCAGCTGGAGTTTTAGCGGGTCCTACGAGCAGTACTTC
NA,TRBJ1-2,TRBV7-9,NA,CASSLNSESYGYTF,TGTGCCAGCAGCTTAAATTCAGAGAGCTATGGCTACACCTTC
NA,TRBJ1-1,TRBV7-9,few,CASSLVPANTEAFF,TGTGCCAGCAGCTTAGTCCCAGCGAACACTGAAGCTTTCTTT
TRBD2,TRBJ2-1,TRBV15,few,CATGGLAGIYNEQFF,TGTGCCACCGGGGGGCTAGCGGGGATCTACAATGAGCAGTTCTTC
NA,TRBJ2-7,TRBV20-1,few,CSAPGQNYEQYF,TGCAGTGCTCCCGGACAGAATTACGAGCAGTACTTC
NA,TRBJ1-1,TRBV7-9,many,CASSFSGYTEAFF,TGTGCCAGCAGCTTTTCCGGATACACTGAAGCTTTCTTT
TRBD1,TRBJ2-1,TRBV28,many,CASSSSGTGGYNEQFF,TGTGCCAGCAGTTCCTCCGGGACAGGGGGCTACAATGAGCAGTTCTTC
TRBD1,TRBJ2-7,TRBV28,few,CASRFGQGVGEQYF,TGTGCCAGCAGATTCGGACAGGGGGTGGGCGAGCAGTACTTC
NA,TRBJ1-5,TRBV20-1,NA,CSARGSSRNQPQHF,TGCAGTGCTAGAGGGTCGTCGAGGAATCAGCCCCAGCATTTT
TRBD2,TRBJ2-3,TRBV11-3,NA,CASSFGLAGSTDTQYF,TGTGCCAGCAGCTTCGGACTAGCGGGGAGCACAGATACGCAGTATTTT
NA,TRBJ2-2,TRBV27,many,CASSLGIGELFF,TGTGCCAGCAGCCTAGGGATCGGGGAGCTGTTTTTT
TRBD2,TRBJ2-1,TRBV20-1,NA,CSARWGGNEQFF,TGCAGTGCTAGGTGGGGGGGCAATGAGCAGTTCTTC
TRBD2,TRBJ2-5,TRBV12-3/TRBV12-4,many,CASSLLAGEETQYF,TGTGCCAGCAGTTTGCTAGCGGGGGAGGAGACCCAGTACTTC
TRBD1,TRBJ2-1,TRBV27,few,CASSAGTGGAGSYNEQFF,TGTGCCAGCAGTGCCGGGACAGGGGGCGCCGGATCCTACAATGAGCAGTTCTTC
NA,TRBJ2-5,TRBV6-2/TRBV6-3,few,CASSWSPGHDQETQYF,TGTGCCAGCAGTTGGTCCCCCGGGCATGACCAAGAGACCCAGTACTTC
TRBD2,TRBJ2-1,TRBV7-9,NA,CASSFPTSGYNEQFF,TGTGCCAGCAGCTTTCCGACTAGCGGATACAATGAGCAGTTCTTC
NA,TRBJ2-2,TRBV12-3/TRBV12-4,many,CASSLRDRNTGELFF,TGTGCCAGCAGTTTACGGGACCGAAACACCGGGGAGCTGTTTTTT
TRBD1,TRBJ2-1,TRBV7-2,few,CASSFPSWTGGENEQFF,TGTGCCAGCAGCTTCCCCTCCTGGACAGGGGGCGAAAATGAGCAGTTCTTC
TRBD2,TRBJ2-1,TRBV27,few,CASTPRPASGNEQFF,TGTGCCAGCACCCCACGCCCGGCTAGCGGCAATGAGCAGTTCTTC
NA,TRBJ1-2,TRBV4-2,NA,CASSQGRAGPNYGYTF,TGTGCCAGCAGCCAAGGGAGGGCAGGTCCTAACTATGGCTACACCTTC
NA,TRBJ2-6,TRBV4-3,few,CASSQETQGGRSGANVLTF,TGCGCCAGCAGCCAAGAAACGCAGGGGGGCCGCTCTGGGGCCAACGTCCTGACTTTC
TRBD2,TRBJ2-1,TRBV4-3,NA,CASRITGTSVNEQFF,TGCGCCAGCAGAATCACCGGGACTAGCGTCAATGAGCAGTTCTTC
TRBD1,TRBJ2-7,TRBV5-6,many,CASSFRGQGAHEQYF,TGTGCCAGCAGCTTCCGGGGACAGGGGGCCCACGAGCAGTACTTC
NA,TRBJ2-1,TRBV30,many,CAWIAGFDDEQFF,TGTGCCTGGATAGCTGGTTTTGACGATGAGCAGTTCTTC
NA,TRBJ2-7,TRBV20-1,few,CSAHHPLSSYEQYF,TGCAGTGCCCATCACCCACTAAGCTCCTACGAGCAGTACTTC
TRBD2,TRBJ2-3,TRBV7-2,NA,CASSGSGRAWDTQYF,TGTGCCAGCAGCGGTAGCGGGAGGGCTTGGGATACGCAGTATTTT
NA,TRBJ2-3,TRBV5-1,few,CASSLTPARQPPSTDTQYF,TGCGCCAGCAGCCTGACACCGGCTCGGCAACCCCCCTCCACAGATACGCAGTATTTT
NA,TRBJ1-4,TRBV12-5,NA,CASGLRGQGKEKLFF,TGTGCTAGTGGTTTGAGGGGTCAGGGGAAAGAAAAACTGTTTTTT
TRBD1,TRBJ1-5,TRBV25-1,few,CASSEGDREHQPQHF,TGTGCCAGCAGTGAAGGGGACAGGGAACATCAGCCCCAGCATTTT
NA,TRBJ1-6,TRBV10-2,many,CASSHRRRENSPLHF,TGCGCCAGCAGCCACAGACGCAGGGAAAATTCACCCCTCCACTTT
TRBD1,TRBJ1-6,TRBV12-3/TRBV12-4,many,CASRPGQGNSPLHF,TGTGCCAGCAGACCGGGACAGGGAAATTCACCCCTCCACTTT
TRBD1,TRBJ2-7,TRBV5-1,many,CASSLGDRGYEQYF,TGCGCCAGCAGCTTGGGGGACAGGGGATACGAGCAGTACTTC
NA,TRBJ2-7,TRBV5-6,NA,CASSVLPGARIEQYF,TGTGCCAGCAGCGTGCTCCCAGGGGCGAGGATCGAGCAGTACTTC
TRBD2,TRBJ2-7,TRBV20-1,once,CSARVRARAGDF,TGCAGTGCTAGAGTTCGTGCTCGGGCGGGAGACTTC
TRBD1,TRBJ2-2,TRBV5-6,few,CASSSNLGTGSGGELFF,TGTGCCAGCAGCTCCAATCTGGGGACAGGGTCCGGCGGGGAGCTGTTTTTT
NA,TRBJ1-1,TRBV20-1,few,CSARDPRALEAFF,TGCAGTGCTAGAGATCCCAGGGCCCTTGAAGCTTTCTTT
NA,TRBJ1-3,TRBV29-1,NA,CSVEFSRSGNTIYF,TGCAGCGTTGAATTCAGTCGCTCTGGAAACACCATATATTTT